The clone carrying this T cell receptor (beta chain) has just one count. Germline CDR1 and CDR2: SEHNR and FQNEAQ (reference sequence). This CDR3 has 14 residues. Trimming took 7 bases from V and 7 from J; bases not matched to a gene: 6. The data were produced by immunoSEQ multiplex PCR, yet TCRdb's version contains in-frame clones alone and is incomplete. This sample has over 150,000 clones, with about 90% found just once. The data were obtained in a study of blood T cell repertoires in COVID-19. Whole-study context: The samples span acute and convalescent COVID-19 from the United States, Italy and Spain. The analysed material was cDNA or gDNA that came from T cells, B-cell-depleted T cells, or PBMCs.

The source material was peripheral blood. The V call is TRBV7-9, the J call TRBJ1-4; TRBD1 agrees at 10 bases. This receptor was identified in a man over 45 with acute or convalescent COVID-19. The CDR3 DNA reads TGTGCCAGCAACAGACAGGGGGCGGGTGAAAAACTGTTTTTT. This translates into CASNRQGAGEKLFF. Using reference TRBV7-9 and TRBJ1-4 for the parts outside the CDR3, the full variable domain is DTGVSQNPRHKITKRGQNVTFRCDPISEHNRLYWYRQTLGQGPEFLTYFQNEAQLEKSRLLSDRFSAERPKGSFSTLEIQRTEQGDSAMYLCASNRQGAGEKLFFGSGTQLSVL.